This T cell receptor (beta chain) is drawn from a study of blood T cell repertoires in COVID-19 (dated by TCRdb to about 2020). Broadly, across the study: Collaborator samples came from the United States, Italy and Spain and covered acute and convalescent phases of COVID-19. The prospective study material was composed of cDNA or gDNA derived from T cells, B-cell-depleted T cells, or PBMCs. The dataset comprised deeply sampled blood TCRbeta repertoires from subjects exposed to, actively infected with, or recovered from COVID-19. The repertoires were released in a freely available public database intended as a resource for research on the immune response to SARS-CoV-2. Samples came from the ongoing ImmuneRACE study (first 160 participants) plus 1,254 subjects from 6 global collaborators. Sample metadata almost always included a de-identified subject ID, COVID-19 status, age in years and sex. Where HLA class I and class II types were available, the types were taken from metadata supplied by the sample provider, not from assay-based typing. The paper's findings and limits, for the study overall: The quantity of clinical and demographic metadata differed by source and by participant and was supplied without curation.

There are 14 amino acids in the CDR3, from cysteine to phenylalanine inclusive. Only the CDR3 part of the read is kept: 42 bases, read in frame from the first base. Between the V and J ends, shortened by 5 bases and 0 bases respectively, the junction contains 7 bases. From the germline V gene (reference sequence), CDR1 is LGHDT and CDR2 is YNNKEL. TCRbeta CDR3 regions were amplified from genomic DNA using the immunoSEQ Assay, a bias-controlled multiplex PCR. The original pipeline was this. Nucleated cell counts per sample were estimated from amplification of reference gene primers within the assay. Sequence reads were collapsed and filtered to measure the absolute abundance of every unique TCRbeta CDR3 rearrangement. For each sample, productive Simpson clonality was calculated as the square root of Simpson's diversity index over productive rearrangements. The source is immuneACCESS, and TCRdb retained only in-frame sequences with V and J called. Part of the clones is not carried over; for the studies checked, unresolved V genes explain less than half of this, and the remainder is unexplained. Clonal size and the V and J genes are those of that table, whereas D and trimming came from the DNA. Present in this sample are a few hundred thousand clones, approximately 90% of which were seen just once. Together, the top ten hold around 1.3% of the sample.

Participants in the prospective study were enrolled through a virtual design, were aged about 18 to 100 years, and lived in some 24 United States geographic areas. To assign participants to cohorts, the prospective study relied on clinical history that participants themselves reported in a screening survey and a study questionnaire. ImmuneRACE Cohort 3 recovered participants were defined by two consecutive negative NP/OP PCR tests, healthcare professional clearance, or symptom resolution. Mobile phlebotomists in the prospective study collected whole blood, serum and a nasopharyngeal or oropharyngeal swab from every participant. Participants in the prospective study had the option to provide additional blood draws and questionnaires over an approximately two-month period. Before DNA extraction, blood samples from the prospective study were shipped at room temperature or frozen. This clone showed up just a few times. Its antigen is currently not known. Base qualities are not recorded, but no much larger clone differs from it by a single base.

Sequenced material: PBMCs or T cells enriched from blood (not recorded which). This chain is built from TRBV3-1 (or the pseudogene TRBV3-2) and TRBJ1-4; the D gene is not confidently resolved. The receptor comes from a man under 40 who had recovered from COVID-19. CDR3 protein: CASSTVATNEKLFF. The nucleotides are TGTGCCAGCAGCACGGTGGCAACTAATGAAAAACTGTTTTTT.